This TCR beta chain was sequenced during a study of T cells in Graves' hyperthyroidism and ophthalmopathy. Amplified regions were TCR beta CDR3 sequences from RNA transcripts. First-round RT-PCR with HTBI primers amplified the TCR CDR3 region. TCRdb used MiXCR to reprocess the multiplex PCR reads, holding one entry per CDR3 protein. The sample lists under 600,000 distinct CDR3 sequences; roughly 15% were seen once. Unmatched junction bases numbered 10, after V lost 7 bases and J lost 15 bases. Germline CDR1 SNHLY, CDR2 FYNNEI. CDR3 length equals 13 residues. Enrolled ophthalmopathy patients presented with a Clinical Activity Score of at least 3, a NOSPECS grade of at least 4, and disease duration under 3 months. Investigators excluded patients with uncontrolled infection, other autoimmune disease, pregnancy or lactation. Notes on the study in general: Blood also carried most thyroid clonotypes expanded above 0.001. A model of 13 V-J features distinguished ophthalmopathy from stable hyperthyroidism.

This clonotype was counted many times. Its antigen is currently unknown. Sequenced: blood. This chain uses TRBV2 with TRBJ2-1; 12 bases fit TRBD2. The receptor's source is a woman in her thirties or forties with Graves' ophthalmopathy. The CDR3 protein is CASITGLAGSRFF. Here the CDR3 DNA reads TGTGCCAGCATTACGGGACTAGCGGGTTCCCGGTTCTTC.